The subject of this entry is one TCR beta chain. Its antigen is still unknown. No base quality information exists; no much larger clone differs at one position. There are 15 amino acids in the CDR3, from cysteine to phenylalanine inclusive. Of all the DNA, just the CDR3 is kept, 45 bases in frame from base 1. Looking up the germline V gene yields CDR1 SGHTA and CDR2 FQGNSA. V loses 5 bases at its end and J loses 6 bases; junction bases beyond the gene matches: 9. This sample was included in a study of cytomegalovirus exposure and HLA in healthy donors (TCRdb year 2017). Regarding the research as a whole: In an earlier analysis of around 540 of the donors, 250 to 300 Gb of sequence data and 120 million or so unique TCR beta sequences from 150 million to 200 million T cells were reported. The number of typed donors differed by locus: about 629-640 for A, B, C, DRB1 and DQB1; roughly 510 for DQA1; 606 for DPA1; and about 470 for DPB1. Along with the approximately 620-subject first cohort, a separate validation cohort of around 110 different subjects was used. All discovery cohort repertoires had been generated on a single sequencing platform. Among a few hundred genotyped donors of the cohort, an average of around 240,000 unique TCR beta nucleotide sequences were sequenced per donor, about a sixth of them non-productive. Among the roughly 400 genotyped donors, around 81% belonged to the genetic ancestry cluster associated with self-reported Caucasian donors. The study aimed to test whether cataloging public T cell receptors could reveal signatures of past pathogen exposure. The study profiled the T cell repertoires of 550 to 700 subjects by immunosequencing and related them to cytomegalovirus serostatus. Four or five DR-DQ haplotypes were handled as single units for association and clustering, since linkage in the cohort was strong. A later analysis re-analyzed previously published TCR beta repertoires from roughly 600 donors and added high-resolution HLA genotyping to study TCR occurrence patterns. In the later analysis, no new phenotypic data were used to find candidate immune exposures; instead, reliance was placed on TCR beta sequences and their occurrence across donors. Genome-wide SNP genotypes for about three fifths of the roughly 700 donors were used in a later genetic analysis, which treated that subset as a discovery cohort. HLA typing covered class I and class II loci at four-digit resolution. Donor age, sex, ethnicity and CMV serostatus were compiled together with the repertoire data. Roughly 300 gigabases of sequencing data and around 80 million unique TCR sequences made up an early release that covered some 640 HLA-typed donors. An earlier analysis of fewer than 750 of the donors used high-throughput TCR beta sequencing to judge whether each TCR beta V gene segment behaved as functional or pseudogenic. The study combined high-throughput TCR immunosequencing, statistical association of individual TCRs with disease status, and machine learning to predict cytomegalovirus infection status.

Study-wide findings and limitations: The only immune exposure information available for the cohort was CMV serostatus. Because HLA typing was unavailable for some donors at each locus, only the typed subset was used in association tests. Most CMV-associated TCR beta chains appeared to be HLA-restricted in a later analysis, and the HLA associations seemed to be driven largely by CMV exposure. According to the authors, the approach could potentially be generalized to other disease states and immunological phenotypes. In a later genetic analysis, a missense DCLRE1C variant was associated with V-gene and J-gene trimming of TCR beta chains, and the association was replicated in an independent cohort. Specific HLA alleles were associated with 15,000 to 20,000 TCR beta sequences at a false discovery rate of 0.05 in a later analysis. According to a later analysis, TCR association rates differed among HLA loci, with DRB1 alleles showing the most associated TCRs and HLA-C alleles showing the fewest. A later analysis reported that several top co-occurrence clusters appeared linked to parvovirus B19, influenza, CMV and Epstein-Barr virus. Linkage disequilibrium might explain the correlated functional status among segregating V segments, but an unknown experimental factor could not be ruled out. In both the original and validation cohorts, the classifier was reported to diagnose cytomegalovirus status with high specificity and sensitivity. A further reported finding was that TCR beta sequences accurately predicted the HLA-A and HLA-B alleles for most subjects in the first cohort. An earlier analysis of roughly 570 of the donors showed that most TCR beta V segments appeared in productive rearrangements either about 87% or about 30% of the time, which broadly matched IMGT annotations. When HLA alleles, especially DR and DQ, strongly co-occurred, TCR associations were difficult to assign to individual alleles. A total of 150 to 200 TCR beta chains were listed by the study as associated with cytomegalovirus. In vitro tests confirmed that a few of the cytomegalovirus-associated TCR beta chains recognize cytomegalovirus antigens. A later analysis found that HLA-associated TCR beta chains were more clonally expanded and had lower generation probabilities than equally common non-associated chains. Because the 87-base-pair reads could not distinguish some IMGT-functional V segments, including TRBV6-2 and TRBV6-3, those segments were excluded. Because counts were too low, about 15 rarely observed V segments, including chromosome 9 orphons, were left out of the earlier analysis of 587 of the donors. In this cohort, only TCR beta chains were sequenced, and detectable features were limited by the absence of alpha or paired-chain data. A cluster of highly shared sequence variants was judged likely to be a technical artifact of the sequencing pipeline. Most TCR sequences were observed very rarely across donors, whereas some public TCRs were present in many individuals. Roughly uniform sequencing depth across donors was assumed in presence/absence analyses, although this assumption may not hold. In a later genetic analysis, fewer N-insertions in productive TCRs were reported among donors in an Asian-associated ancestry cluster than the roughly 700-donor mean.

In total, approximately 700 healthy bone marrow donors made up the cohort. At the time of sampling, every cohort member was nominally healthy, though immune exposures that went unrecorded were likely present. The donor tested CMV seropositive and was one of the 289 seropositive cohort members. A peripheral blood sample was provided by each donor, and peripheral blood mononuclear cells were used for TCR beta sequencing. Genomic DNA was extracted from the blood cell samples with the Qiagen DNeasy Blood Extraction Kit. Libraries were built with the immunoSEQ multiplex PCR assay. The multiplex PCR relied on a mix of 60 forward primers for TCR Vbeta segments and 13 reverse primers for TCR Jbeta segments. The CDR3 region of rearranged TCR beta genes was amplified from genomic DNA by a multiplex PCR assay. The Illumina HiSeq System was used to sequence the amplified TCR beta libraries as 87-base-pair reads. The authors' pipeline ran thus. In a later analysis, tens of millions of unique TCR beta chains were counted across the 500 to 700 repertoires, and roughly 10 million of these chains were shared by at least two donors. Raw reads were error-corrected and collapsed into unique sequences with a nearest-neighbor algorithm that merged closely related sequences to remove PCR and sequencing errors. To assign V, D and J gene segments, CDR3 sequences were aligned to IMGT reference sequences. For a sequence to be retained, at least a six-nucleotide match to both a V gene segment and a J gene segment was required. Rearrangements were classified as productive when the CDR3 lacked stop codons and remained in frame with V and J, and all other rearrangements were classified as non-productive. CDR3 was defined according to IMGT convention as the region running from the second conserved V-encoded cysteine to the conserved J-encoded phenylalanine. In an earlier analysis of more than 550 of the donors, sequences lacking an unambiguous match to a single V gene segment were excluded. In an earlier analysis of 587 of the donors, a V segment was called functional when productive rearrangements were above 56.7%, and segregating when the standard deviation between donors exceeded 5%. A statistical classification framework was built to diagnose cytomegalovirus status from the catalog of TCR beta chain sequences. In a later analysis, TCR nucleotide sequences were compared against IMGT/GENE-DB human TR gene sequences so that V and J genes could be assigned. In a later analysis, CDR3 sequences and most-parsimonious VDJ recombination scenarios were assigned using the TCRdist pipeline. In a later analysis, every TCR beta chain was defined by the combination of its CDR3 amino acid sequence and its V-gene family, and reads without a unique V-gene family were dropped. A later analysis removed roughly 590 highly shared, low-generation-probability nucleotide sequences to deal with suspected cross-contamination and a sequencing artifact. A later analysis calculated a clonal expansion index for each public chain from normalized within-repertoire ranks of inferred template counts. In a later analysis, generation probabilities were computed with a VDJ recombination model fitted to out-of-frame rearrangements, and the resulting probabilities were checked against IGoR. A later analysis scored TCR-TCR, TCR-HLA and TCR-CMV co-occurrence with hypergeometric tests, applying a repertoire-size bias correction to TCR pairs. A later analysis estimated false discovery rates by permuting HLA or CMV assignments 20 times. In a later analysis, co-occurring TCRs were grouped using DBSCAN, and TCRdist sequence similarity was added for clustering within HLA-allele-positive subsets. Repertoires with fewer than 30,000 or more than 120,000 public chains were left out of co-occurrence clustering, as were five repertoires with anomalous nucleotide sharing. Here the immuneACCESS table is served through TCRdb, limited to in-frame sequences with V and J called. Missing clones are a known gap in these copies; in checked studies unresolved V genes cover under half, and the rest lacks a known reason. D and trimming come from the DNA, and the V and J calls and clone size come from that table. A total of around 110,000 clones appear in this sample, 79% of them only once. The ten largest clones take up approximately 4.5% of the sample.

The rearrangement combines TRBV7-2 with TRBJ2-7; 11 central bases correspond to TRBD1. The clonotype originates from a man under 40 in good health and CMV-seropositive. What was sequenced was PBMCs. The bases are TGTGCCAGCAGCATCCCCTGGACAGGGGGCGGCGAGCAGTACTTC. The translation is CASSIPWTGGGEQYF.